Sequencing of this T cell receptor beta chain was carried out in a study of T cells in Graves' hyperthyroidism and ophthalmopathy. This clonotype was detected ten times or more. CDR3 length: 14 residues. CDR1 and CDR2 (germline): KGHSH, LQKENI. V lost 3 bases, J lost 1 base, and 6 bases lay in between. The investigators amplified TCR beta CDR3 regions from RNA transcripts. Initially, a first-round RT-PCR of the TCR CDR3 employed the HTBI primer set. MiXCR, run by TCRdb on the multiplex PCR reads, gives a single entry per CDR3 protein. The table lists around 700,000 distinct CDR3 sequences, roughly a sixth of them singletons.

The chain joins TRBV18 to TRBJ2-2; D is ambiguous. This receptor was taken from a woman between 45 and 65 years old with Graves' hyperthyroidism that later progressed to Graves' ophthalmopathy. Sequenced input: blood. CDR3 amino acids: CASSPVQNTGELFF. The CDR3 bases are TGTGCCAGCTCACCCGTGCAGAACACCGGGGAGCTGTTTTTT.